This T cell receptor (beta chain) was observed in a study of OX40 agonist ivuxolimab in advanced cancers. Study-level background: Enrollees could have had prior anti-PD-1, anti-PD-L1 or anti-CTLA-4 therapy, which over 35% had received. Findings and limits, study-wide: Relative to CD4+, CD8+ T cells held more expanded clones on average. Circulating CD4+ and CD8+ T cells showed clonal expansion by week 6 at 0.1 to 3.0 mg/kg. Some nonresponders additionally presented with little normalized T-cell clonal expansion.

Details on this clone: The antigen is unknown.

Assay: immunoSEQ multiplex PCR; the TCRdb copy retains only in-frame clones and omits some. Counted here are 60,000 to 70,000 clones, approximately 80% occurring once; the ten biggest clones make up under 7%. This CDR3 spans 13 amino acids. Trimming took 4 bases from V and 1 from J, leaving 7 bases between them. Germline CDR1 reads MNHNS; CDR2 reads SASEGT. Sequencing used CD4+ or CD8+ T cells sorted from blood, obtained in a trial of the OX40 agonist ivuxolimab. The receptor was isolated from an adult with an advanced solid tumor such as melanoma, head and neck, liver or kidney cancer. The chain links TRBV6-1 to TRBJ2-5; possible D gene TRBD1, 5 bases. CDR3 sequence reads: CASSATVQETQYF. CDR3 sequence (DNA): TGTGCCAGCAGTGCGACAGTCCAAGAGACCCAGTACTTC.